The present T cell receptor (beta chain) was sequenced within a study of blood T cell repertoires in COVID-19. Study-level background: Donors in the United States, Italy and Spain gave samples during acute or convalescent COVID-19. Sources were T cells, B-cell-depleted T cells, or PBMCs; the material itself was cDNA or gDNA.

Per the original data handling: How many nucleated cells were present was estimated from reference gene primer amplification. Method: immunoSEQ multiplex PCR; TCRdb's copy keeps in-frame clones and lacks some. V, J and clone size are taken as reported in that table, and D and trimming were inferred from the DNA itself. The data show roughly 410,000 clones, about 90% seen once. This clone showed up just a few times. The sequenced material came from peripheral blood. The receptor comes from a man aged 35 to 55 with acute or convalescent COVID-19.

CDR3 sequence: CASSLSSEQYF. CDR3 nucleotide sequence: TGTGCCAGCAGCTTAAGCTCCGAGCAGTACTTC. The chain couples TRBV7-9 to TRBJ2-7; D not resolved. The V gene's germline CDR1 is SEHNR and CDR2 FQNEAQ (reference sequence). V was clipped by 2 bases and J by 6 bases, with 5 bases between them. This CDR3 comprises 11 residues.